The following is a T cell receptor beta chain sequence with its context. Its antigen is still unknown. Amplification used 60 Vbeta primers and 13 Jbeta primers. Sequencing used immunoSEQ multiplex PCR; TCRdb keeps in-frame clones, though not all of them. The sample includes roughly 120,000 clones, 80% of them seen just once. This specimen belongs to a study of cytomegalovirus exposure and HLA in healthy donors. Overall study context: Early on, a data release was issued that held 80 million or so unique TCRs from HLA-typed donors. Study conclusions and caveats: In vitro work confirmed that a few CMV-associated chains recognize CMV antigens. A prior analysis recorded that most TCR beta V segments were productive about 90% or about 30% of the time.

CDR1 is MRHNA and CDR2 is SNTAGT in the germline V gene. The J segment lost 8 bases and the V segment lost 9 bases, leaving 6 bases of the junction unmatched. The CDR3 covers 12 residues. The chain has TRBV6-4 and TRBJ2-1; 8 nucleotides align to TRBD2. The TCR comes from a man between 25 and 39 years old in good health and CMV-seronegative. Input material: PBMCs. The CDR3 DNA sequence: TGTGCCAGGATCACGGGAGGGCATGAGCAGTTCTTC. It translates to CARITGGHEQFF.